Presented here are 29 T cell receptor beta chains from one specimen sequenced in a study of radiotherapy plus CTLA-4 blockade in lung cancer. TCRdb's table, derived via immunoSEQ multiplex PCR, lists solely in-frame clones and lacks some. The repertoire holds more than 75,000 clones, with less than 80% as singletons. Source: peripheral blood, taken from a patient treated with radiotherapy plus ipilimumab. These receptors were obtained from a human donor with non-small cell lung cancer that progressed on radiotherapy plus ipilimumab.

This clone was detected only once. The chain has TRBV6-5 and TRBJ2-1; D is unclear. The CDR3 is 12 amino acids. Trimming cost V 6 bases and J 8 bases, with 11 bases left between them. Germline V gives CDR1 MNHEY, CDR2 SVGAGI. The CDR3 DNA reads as TGTGCCAGCAGCACACAACGGGATGAGCAGTTCTTC. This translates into CASSTQRDEQFF.

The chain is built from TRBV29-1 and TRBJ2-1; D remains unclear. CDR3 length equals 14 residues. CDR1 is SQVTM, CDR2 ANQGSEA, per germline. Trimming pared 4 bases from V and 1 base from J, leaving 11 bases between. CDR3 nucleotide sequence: TGCAGCGTTGGATGGGCTGGGTCCTACAATGAGCAGTTCTTC. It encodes CSVGWAGSYNEQFF.

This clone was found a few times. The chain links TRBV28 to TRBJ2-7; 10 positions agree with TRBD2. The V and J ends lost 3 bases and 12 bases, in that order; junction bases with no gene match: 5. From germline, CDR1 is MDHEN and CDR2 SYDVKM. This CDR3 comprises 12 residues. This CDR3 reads CASSLGTSVPYF. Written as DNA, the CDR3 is TGTGCCAGCAGTTTGGGGACTAGCGTACCGTACTTC.

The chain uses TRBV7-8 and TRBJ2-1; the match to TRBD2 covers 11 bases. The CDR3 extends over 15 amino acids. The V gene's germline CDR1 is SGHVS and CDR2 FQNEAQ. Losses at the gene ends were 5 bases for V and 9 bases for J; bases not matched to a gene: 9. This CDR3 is CASSKPSGGYLEQFF. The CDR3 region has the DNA TGTGCCAGCAGCAAACCTAGCGGGGGGTATCTTGAGCAGTTCTTC. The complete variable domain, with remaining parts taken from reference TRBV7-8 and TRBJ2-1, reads GAGVSQSPRYKVAKRGQDVALRCDPISGHVSLFWYQQALGQGPEFLTYFQNEAQLDKSGLPSDRFFAERPEGSVSTLKIQRTQQEDSAVYLCASSKPSGGYLEQFFGPGTRLTVL.

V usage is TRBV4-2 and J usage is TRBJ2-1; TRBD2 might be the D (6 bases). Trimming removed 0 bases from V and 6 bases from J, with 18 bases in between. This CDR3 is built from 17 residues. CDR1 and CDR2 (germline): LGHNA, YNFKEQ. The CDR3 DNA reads TGTGCCAGCAGCCAAGATTTGGCTAGCGCCCGATCCAATGAGCAGTTCTTC. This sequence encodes CASSQDLASARSNEQFF.

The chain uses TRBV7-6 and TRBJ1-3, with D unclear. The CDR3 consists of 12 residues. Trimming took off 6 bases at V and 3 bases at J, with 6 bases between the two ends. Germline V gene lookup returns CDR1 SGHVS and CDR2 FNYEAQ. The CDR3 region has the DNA TGTGCCAGCAGTGTAAATGGAAACACCATATATTTT. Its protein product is CASSVNGNTIYF.

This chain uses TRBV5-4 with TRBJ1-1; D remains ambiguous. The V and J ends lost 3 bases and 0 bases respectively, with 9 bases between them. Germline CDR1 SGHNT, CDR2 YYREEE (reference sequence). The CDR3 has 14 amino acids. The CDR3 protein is CASSSPPMNTEAFF. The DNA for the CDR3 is TGTGCCAGCAGCTCACCCCCGATGAACACTGAAGCTTTCTTT.

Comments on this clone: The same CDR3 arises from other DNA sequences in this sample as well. CDR3 in DNA: TGTGCCAGCATCCTCAACAGGGGGCGCGAGCAGTACTTC. Its protein product is CASILNRGREQYF. The genes are TRBV28 and TRBJ2-7, with 9 positions matching TRBD1. The CDR3 is made up of 13 amino acids. V lost 7 bases and J lost 6; bases outside the gene matches: 7. Germline V gene data show CDR1 as MDHEN and CDR2 as SYDVKM.

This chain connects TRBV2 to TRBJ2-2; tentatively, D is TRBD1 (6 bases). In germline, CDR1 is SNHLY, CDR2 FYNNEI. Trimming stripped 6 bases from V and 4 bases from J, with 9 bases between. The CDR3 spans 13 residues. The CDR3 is CASSTQGTGELFF. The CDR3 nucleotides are TGTGCCAGCAGCACACAGGGCACCGGGGAGCTGTTTTTT. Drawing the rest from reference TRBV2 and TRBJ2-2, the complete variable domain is EPEVTQTPSHQVTQMGQEVILRCVPISNHLYFYWYRQILGQKVEFLVSFYNNEISEKSEIFDDQFSVERPDGSNFTLKIRSTKLEDSAMYFCASSTQGTGELFFGEGSRLTVL.

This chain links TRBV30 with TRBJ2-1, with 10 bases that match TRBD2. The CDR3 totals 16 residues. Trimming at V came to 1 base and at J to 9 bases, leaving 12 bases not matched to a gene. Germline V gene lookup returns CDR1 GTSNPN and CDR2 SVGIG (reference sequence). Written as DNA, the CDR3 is TGTGCCTGGAGTGGGAAACTAGCGGGGAACGGTGGTGAGCAGTTCTTC. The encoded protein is CAWSGKLAGNGGEQFF.

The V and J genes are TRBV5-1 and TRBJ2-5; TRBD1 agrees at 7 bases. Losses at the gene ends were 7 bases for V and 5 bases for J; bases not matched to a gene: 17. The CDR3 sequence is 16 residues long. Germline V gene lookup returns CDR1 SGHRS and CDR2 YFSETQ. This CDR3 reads CASYSGRQGLGETQYF. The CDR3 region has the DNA TGCGCCAGCTACTCCGGTCGACAGGGCCTGGGGGAGACCCAGTACTTC.

Here the CDR3 reads CASSPRDRDVEKLFF. In DNA form, the CDR3 reads TGTGCCAGCAGCCCGCGGGACAGGGACGTTGAAAAACTGTTTTTT. The chain is built from TRBV4-2 and TRBJ1-4; 9 bases are a match to TRBD1. After removal of 4 bases from V and 7 bases from J, the junction contained 7 bases not matched to a gene. Germline CDR1 reads LGHNA; CDR2 reads YNFKEQ. CDR3 length: 15 amino acids.

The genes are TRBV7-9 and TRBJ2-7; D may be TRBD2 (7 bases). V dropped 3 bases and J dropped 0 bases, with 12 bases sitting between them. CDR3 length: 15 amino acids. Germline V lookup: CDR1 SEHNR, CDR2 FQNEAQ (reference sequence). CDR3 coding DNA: TGTGCCAGCAGCTTTCTAGCGGACAGCTCCTACGAGCAGTACTTC. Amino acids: CASSFLADSSYEQYF.

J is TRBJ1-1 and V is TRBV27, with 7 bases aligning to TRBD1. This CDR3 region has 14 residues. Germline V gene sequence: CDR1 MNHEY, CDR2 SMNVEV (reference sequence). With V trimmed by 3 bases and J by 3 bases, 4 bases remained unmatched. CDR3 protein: CASSFEGADTEAFF. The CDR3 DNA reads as TGTGCCAGCAGTTTCGAGGGGGCAGACACTGAAGCTTTCTTT.

The CDR3 loop is CASSTGGNEKLFF. The CDR3 DNA reads TGCGCCAGCAGTACAGGTGGTAATGAAAAACTGTTTTTT. The chain carries TRBV5-1 and TRBJ1-4; D may be TRBD1 (5 bases). Germline CDR1 SGHRS, CDR2 YFSETQ. Deletions cut 5 bases from V and 4 bases from J, with 9 bases between. This CDR3 comprises 13 residues.

The CDR3 here is CASSLLSDRAFQETQYF. The CDR3 bases are TGTGCCAGCAGTTTATTGTCGGACAGGGCCTTCCAAGAGACCCAGTACTTC. The V and J genes are TRBV28 and TRBJ2-5, with 8 positions matching TRBD1. The J segment lost 1 base and the V segment lost 1 base, leaving 8 bases of the junction unmatched. The germline CDR1 and CDR2 sequences are MDHEN and SYDVKM. The CDR3 loop spans 17 amino acids.

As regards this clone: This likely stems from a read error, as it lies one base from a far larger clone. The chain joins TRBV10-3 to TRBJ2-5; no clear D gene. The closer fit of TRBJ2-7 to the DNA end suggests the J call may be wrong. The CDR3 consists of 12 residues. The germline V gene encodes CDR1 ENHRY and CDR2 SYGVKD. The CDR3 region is CAISDGSYEQYF. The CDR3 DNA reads TGTGCCATCAGTGATGGCTCCTACGAGCAGTACTTC.

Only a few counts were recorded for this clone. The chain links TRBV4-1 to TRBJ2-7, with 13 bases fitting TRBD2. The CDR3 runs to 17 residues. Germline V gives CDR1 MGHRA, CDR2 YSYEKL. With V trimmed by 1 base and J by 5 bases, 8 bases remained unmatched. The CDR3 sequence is CASSQVRTSGRSDEQYF. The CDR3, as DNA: TGCGCCAGCAGCCAAGTTCGGACTAGCGGGAGAAGCGACGAGCAGTACTTC.

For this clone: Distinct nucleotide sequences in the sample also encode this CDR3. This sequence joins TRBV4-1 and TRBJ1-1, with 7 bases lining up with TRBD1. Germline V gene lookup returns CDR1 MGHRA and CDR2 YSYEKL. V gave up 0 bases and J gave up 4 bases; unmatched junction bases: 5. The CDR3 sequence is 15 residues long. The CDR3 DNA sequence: TGCGCCAGCAGCCAAGATCTCAGGGGGGGCACTGAAGCTTTCTTT. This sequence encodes CASSQDLRGGTEAFF.

The chain's CDR3 is CSVGAVNSYEQYF. DNA for the CDR3: TGCAGCGTTGGGGCTGTCAACTCCTACGAGCAGTACTTC. The J gene is TRBJ2-7, the V gene TRBV29-1; D is unresolved. V was trimmed by 4 bases and J by 0 bases, leaving 10 bases between them. Germline V CDR1 and CDR2: SQVTM, ANQGSEA. The CDR3 has 13 residues.

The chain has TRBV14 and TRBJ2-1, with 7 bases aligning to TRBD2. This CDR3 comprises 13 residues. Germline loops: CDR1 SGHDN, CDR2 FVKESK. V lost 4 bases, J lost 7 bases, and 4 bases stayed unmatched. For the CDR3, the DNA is TGTGCCAGCAGCCTAATGGGGGGGAATGAGCAGTTCTTC. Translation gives CASSLMGGNEQFF.

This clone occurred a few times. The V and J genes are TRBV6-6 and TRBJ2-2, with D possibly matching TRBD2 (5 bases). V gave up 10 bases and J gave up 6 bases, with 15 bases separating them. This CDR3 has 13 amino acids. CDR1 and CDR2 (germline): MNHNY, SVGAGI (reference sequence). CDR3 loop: CATEGSDPGELFF. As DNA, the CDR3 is TGTGCCACCGAGGGTAGCGACCCCGGGGAGCTGTTTTTT.

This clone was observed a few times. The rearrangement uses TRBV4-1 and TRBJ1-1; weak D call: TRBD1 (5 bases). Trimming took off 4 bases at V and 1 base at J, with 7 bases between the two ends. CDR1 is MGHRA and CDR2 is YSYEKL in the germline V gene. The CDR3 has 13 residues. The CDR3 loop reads CASSPGGNTEAFF. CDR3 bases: TGCGCCAGCAGCCCCGGGGGGAACACTGAAGCTTTCTTT.

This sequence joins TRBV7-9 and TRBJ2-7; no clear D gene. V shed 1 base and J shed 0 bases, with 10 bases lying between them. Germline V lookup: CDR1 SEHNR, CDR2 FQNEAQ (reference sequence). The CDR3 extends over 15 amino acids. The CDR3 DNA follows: TGTGCCAGCAGCTTAGACGACTGGAACTCCTACGAGCAGTACTTC. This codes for CASSLDDWNSYEQYF.

The CDR3 is CASSNNRGPGNTIYF. The CDR3 DNA is TGTGCCAGCAGTAATAACAGGGGGCCCGGAAACACCATATATTTT. The chain carries TRBV6-1 and TRBJ1-3; 9 bases agree with TRBD1. CDR1 and CDR2 (germline): MNHNS, SASEGT. The CDR3 extends over 15 amino acids. Germline trimming cut 5 bases from V and 4 bases from J; bases unmatched to any gene: 6.

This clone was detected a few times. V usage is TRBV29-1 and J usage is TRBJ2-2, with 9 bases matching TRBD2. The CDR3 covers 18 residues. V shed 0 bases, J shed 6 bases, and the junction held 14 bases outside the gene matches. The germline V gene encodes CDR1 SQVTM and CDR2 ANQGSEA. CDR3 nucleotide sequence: TGCAGCGTTGAAGATTGGACTCGCGGGGGGGCCATCCCCGGGGAGCTGTTTTTT. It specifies CSVEDWTRGGAIPGELFF.

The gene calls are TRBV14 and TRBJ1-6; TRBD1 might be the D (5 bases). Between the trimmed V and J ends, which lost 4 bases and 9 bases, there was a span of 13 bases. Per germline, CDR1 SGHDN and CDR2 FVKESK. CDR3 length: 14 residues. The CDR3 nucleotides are TGTGCCAGCAGCCCTCAGGGTATCAGTTCACCCCTCCACTTT. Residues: CASSPQGISSPLHF.

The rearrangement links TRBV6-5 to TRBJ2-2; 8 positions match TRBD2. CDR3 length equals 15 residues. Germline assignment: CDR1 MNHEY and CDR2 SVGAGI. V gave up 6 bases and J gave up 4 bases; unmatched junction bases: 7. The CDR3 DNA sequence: TGTGCCAGCAGCACCTCGGGACTAGGCACCGGGGAGCTGTTTTTT. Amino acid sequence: CASSTSGLGTGELFF.

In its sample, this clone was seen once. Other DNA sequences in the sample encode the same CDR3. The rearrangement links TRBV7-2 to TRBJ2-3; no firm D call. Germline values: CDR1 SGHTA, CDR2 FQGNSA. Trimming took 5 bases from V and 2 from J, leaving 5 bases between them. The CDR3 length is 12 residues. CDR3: CASSLYTDTQYF. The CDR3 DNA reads TGTGCCAGCAGCCTTTACACAGATACGCAGTATTTT.